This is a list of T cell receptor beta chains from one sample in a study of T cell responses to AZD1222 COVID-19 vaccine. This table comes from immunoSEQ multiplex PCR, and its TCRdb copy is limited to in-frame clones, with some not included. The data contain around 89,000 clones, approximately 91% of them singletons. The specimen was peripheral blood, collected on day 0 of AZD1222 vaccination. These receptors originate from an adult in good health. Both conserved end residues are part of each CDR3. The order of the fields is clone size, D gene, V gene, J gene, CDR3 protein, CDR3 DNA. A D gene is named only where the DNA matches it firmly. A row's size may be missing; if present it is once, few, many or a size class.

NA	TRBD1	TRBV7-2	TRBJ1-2	CASSPGQGRGYTF	TGTGCCAGCAGCCCCGGACAGGGCCGCGGCTACACCTTC
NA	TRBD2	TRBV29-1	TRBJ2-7	CSVGTRSVYEQYF	TGCAGCGTGGGGACTAGGAGCGTCTACGAGCAGTACTTC
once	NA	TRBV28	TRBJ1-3	CASSLWGSGNTIYF	TGTGCCAGCAGTTTGTGGGGGTCAGGAAACACCATATATTTT
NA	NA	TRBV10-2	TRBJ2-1	CASSDLHSWGEQFF	TGCGCCAGCAGTGACTTGCACTCATGGGGTGAGCAGTTCTTC
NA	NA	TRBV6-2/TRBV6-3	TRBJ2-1	CASSYVPGPGYNEQFF	TGTGCCAGCAGTTACGTTCCGGGCCCCGGGTACAATGAGCAGTTCTTC
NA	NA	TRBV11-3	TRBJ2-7	CASSLSQGGYEQYF	TGTGCCAGCAGCTTATCCCAGGGCGGCTACGAGCAGTACTTC
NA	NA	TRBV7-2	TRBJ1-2	CASSHVGEGYGYTF	TGTGCCAGCAGCCACGTGGGGGAGGGCTATGGCTACACCTTC
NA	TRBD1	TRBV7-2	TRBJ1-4	CASSPLGQGLGEKLFF	TGTGCCAGCAGCCCCCTCGGACAGGGGTTAGGTGAAAAACTGTTTTTT
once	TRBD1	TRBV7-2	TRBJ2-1	CASSLPWTGGNEQFF	TGTGCCAGCAGCCTCCCCTGGACAGGGGGGAATGAGCAGTTCTTC
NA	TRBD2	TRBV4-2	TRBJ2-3	CASSHASGGTDTQYF	TGTGCCAGCAGCCACGCTAGCGGGGGGACAGATACGCAGTATTTT
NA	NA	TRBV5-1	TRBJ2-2	CASSGGAANTGELFF	TGCGCCAGCAGCGGCGGGGCGGCGAACACCGGGGAGCTGTTTTTT